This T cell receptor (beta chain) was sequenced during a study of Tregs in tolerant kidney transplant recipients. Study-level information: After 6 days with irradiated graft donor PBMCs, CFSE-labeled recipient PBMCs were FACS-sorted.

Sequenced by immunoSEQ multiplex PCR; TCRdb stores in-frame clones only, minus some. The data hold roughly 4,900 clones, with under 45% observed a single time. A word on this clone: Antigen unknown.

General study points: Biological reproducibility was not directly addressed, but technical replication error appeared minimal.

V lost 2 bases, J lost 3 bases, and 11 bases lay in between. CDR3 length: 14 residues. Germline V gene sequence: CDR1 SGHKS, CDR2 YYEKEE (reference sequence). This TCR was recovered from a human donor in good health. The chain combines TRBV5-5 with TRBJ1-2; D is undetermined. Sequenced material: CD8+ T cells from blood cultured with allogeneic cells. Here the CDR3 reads CASSFTGRDYGYTF. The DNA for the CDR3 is TGTGCCAGCAGCTTTACGGGGAGGGACTATGGCTACACCTTC.